These 19 T cell receptor beta chains share one sample of origin, sequenced in a study of vaccination effects on CD4 cells after COVID-19 (dated by TCRdb to 2021 to 2024). In the ViraFEST assay, PBMC were stimulated with viral peptide pools, and TCR sequencing was then used to find antigen-specific CD4+ T cell clonotypes based on their expansion. After less than 13 days of culture, CD4+ T cells were isolated with the EasySep CD4+ T cell isolation kit. Participants received two doses of either the BNT162b2 or the mRNA-1273 mRNA SARS-CoV-2 vaccine. The library was prepared using the immunoSEQ multiplex PCR assay. In its TCRdb copy, this immuneACCESS table keeps in-frame sequences only and misses some clones. Where compared with another copy, unresolved V genes explain less than half of these, and the others have no known cause. The sample table holds tens of thousands of clones, of which over 55% were seen once. 8.5% to 10% of the sample belongs to the ten largest clones.

Their specific antigens are unknown. This specimen was CD4+ T cells from PBMCs cultured with HCoV-NL63 spike peptides, taken after COVID-19 vaccination. What the cell subset or site label conveys for this sample: HCoV-NL63 spike overlapping peptide pool stimulation. The source of these receptors is a human donor who received a COVID-19 vaccine.

V usage is TRBV25-1 and J usage is TRBJ1-4, with TRBD1 matching over 7 bases. V lost 5 bases to trimming and J lost 1 base; unmatched junction nucleotides: 10. Germline-derived CDR1 and CDR2 are MGHDK and SYGVNS. The CDR3 has 17 amino acids. The CDR3 DNA reads as TGTGCCAGCAGTCCGCTAAGGGGGCTGTTAACTAATGAAAAACTGTTTTTT. This sequence encodes CASSPLRGLLTNEKLFF. Complete variable domain (other parts from reference TRBV25-1 and TRBJ1-4): EADIYQTPRYLVIGTGKKITLECSQTMGHDKMYWYQQDPGMELHLIHYSYGVNSTEKGDLSSESTVSRIRTEHFPLTLESARPSHTSQYLCASSPLRGLLTNEKLFFGSGTQLSVL.

There are a few counts of this clone. CDR3 DNA sequence: TGTGCCAGCAGCTTAGAACAGAATAATTCACCCCTCCACTTT. As protein: CASSLEQNNSPLHF. The rearrangement joins TRBV5-4 to TRBJ1-6; D uncertain. V was pared by 2 bases and J by 5 bases, with 8 bases between. Germline CDR1 reads SGHNT; CDR2 reads YYREEE (reference sequence). The CDR3 is 14 residues long. Using reference TRBV5-4 and TRBJ1-6 for the parts outside the CDR3, the full variable domain is ETGVTQSPTHLIKTRGQQVTLRCSSQSGHNTVSWYQQALGQGPQFIFQYYREEENGRGNFPPRFSGLQFPNYSSELNVNALELDDSALYLCASSLEQNNSPLHFGNGTRLTVT.

V is TRBV6-5 and J is TRBJ2-5, with 9 bases matching TRBD1. Trimming cost V 6 bases and J 2 bases; bases outside gene matches: 7. Germline V gene data show CDR1 as MNHEY and CDR2 as SVGAGI. This CDR3 region has 15 residues. The CDR3 DNA follows: TGTGCCAGCAGAGGGGGACAGGGTGGGCAAGAGACCCAGTACTTC. Amino acid sequence: CASRGGQGGQETQYF.

The V gene is TRBV24-1, the J gene TRBJ2-3; the match to TRBD2 covers 8 bases. CDR1 is KGHDR, CDR2 SFDVKD, per germline. J was trimmed by 3 bases and V by 5 bases; bases with no gene match: 12. The CDR3 extends over 17 amino acids. CDR3: CATSASYGGDRTDTQYF. The CDR3 nucleotides read TGTGCCACCAGTGCTTCGTACGGGGGGGATCGGACAGATACGCAGTATTTT.

This clone was recorded only once. The V gene is TRBV5-1, the J gene TRBJ2-2, with TRBD1 as a possible D gene (6 bases). The V gene's germline CDR1 is SGHRS and CDR2 YFSETQ. The CDR3 loop spans 15 amino acids. The ends were cut back, 0 bases at V and 4 bases at J, with 10 bases in the middle. CDR3 bases: TGCGCCAGCAGCTTGGCCAGGGGTGGCACCGGGGAGCTGTTTTTT. It encodes CASSLARGGTGELFF.

The chain couples TRBV19 to TRBJ1-5; tentatively, D is TRBD1 (5 bases). There are 13 residues in the CDR3. Germline V gene sequence: CDR1 LNHDA, CDR2 SQIVND (reference sequence). Between the trimmed V and J ends, which lost 6 bases and 3 bases, there was a span of 9 bases. The DNA of the CDR3 is TGTGCCAGTAGCCCAGGGCACAATCAGCCCCAGCATTTT. As protein: CASSPGHNQPQHF.

The chain couples TRBV25-1 to TRBJ1-4; D call uncertain. From germline, CDR1 is MGHDK and CDR2 SYGVNS. The CDR3 totals 13 residues. The ends were cut back, 0 bases at V and 8 bases at J, with 7 bases in the middle. CDR3 amino acids: CASSEYFHEKLFF. CDR3 DNA sequence: TGTGCCAGCAGTGAATATTTTCACGAAAAACTGTTTTTT.

The J gene is TRBJ1-1, the V gene TRBV6-1, with TRBD1 as a possible D gene (5 bases). In germline, CDR1 is MNHNS, CDR2 SASEGT. With 3 bases removed from V and 2 bases from J, the gap between germline ends came to 7 bases. The CDR3 consists of 13 residues. The DNA for the CDR3 is TGTGCCAGCAGTGAGAGGGGAAACACTGAAGCTTTCTTT. Translated, it gives CASSERGNTEAFF.

By sample fraction, this clone is medium-sized. The chain links TRBV2 to TRBJ1-2; a weak D match, TRBD1 (6 bases). Germline-derived CDR1 and CDR2 are SNHLY and FYNNEI. The V end was cut by 6 bases, the J end by 8 bases, with 16 bases between. This CDR3 has 13 amino acids. The CDR3 reads CASSSNRALGYTF. CDR3 nucleotide sequence: TGTGCCAGCAGCTCCAACAGGGCACTGGGCTACACCTTC.

This sequence joins TRBV6-5 and TRBJ2-6, with 8 bases matching TRBD1. The CDR3 sequence is 15 residues long. J gave up 4 bases and V 5 bases, and 4 bases lay outside the gene matches. CDR1 and CDR2 from the germline V gene are MNHEY and SVGAGI. The CDR3 DNA sequence: TGTGCCAGCAGTCCGGACAGGGTCGGGGCCAACGTCCTGACTTTC. This codes for CASSPDRVGANVLTF.

This clone turned up a few times. The chain carries TRBV12-5 and TRBJ1-1; 8 nucleotides line up with TRBD1. Trimming removed 0 bases from V and 7 bases from J; junction bases left unmatched: 10. CDR3 length: 16 residues. Germline loops: CDR1 LGHNT, CDR2 FRNRAP. Here the CDR3 reads CASGLVLGRGRLEAFF. The CDR3 DNA follows: TGTGCTAGTGGTTTGGTACTCGGCAGGGGGCGCCTTGAAGCTTTCTTT.

The rearrangement links TRBV5-1 to TRBJ1-5; D unresolved. The CDR3 covers 13 residues. V was trimmed by 2 bases and J by 3 bases, leaving 6 bases between them. Germline values: CDR1 SGHRS, CDR2 YFSETQ. This CDR3 reads CASSFNPNQPQHF. The CDR3 DNA follows: TGCGCCAGCAGCTTTAACCCCAATCAGCCCCAGCATTTT. The full variable domain, in which reference TRBV5-1 and TRBJ1-5 provide the parts outside the CDR3, is KAGVTQTPRYLIKTRGQQVTLSCSPISGHRSVSWYQQTPGQGLQFLFEYFSETQRNKGNFPGRFSGRQFSNSRSEMNVSTLELGDSALYLCASSFNPNQPQHFGDGTRLSIL.

This clone occurred a few times. The chain links TRBV30 to TRBJ1-2; 8 bases align to TRBD1. Germline loops: CDR1 GTSNPN, CDR2 SVGIG (reference sequence). The CDR3 is 12 amino acids. Trimming cost V 8 bases and J 7 bases; bases outside gene matches: 9. The CDR3 protein is CARKDRASGYTF. CDR3 sequence (DNA): TGTGCCCGTAAGGACAGGGCGTCTGGCTACACCTTC.

This clone is a singleton in its sample. The V call is TRBV24-1, the J call TRBJ2-3; D is perhaps TRBD2 (5 bases). Trimming took off 3 bases at V and 2 bases at J, with 14 bases between the two ends. CDR1 is KGHDR, CDR2 SFDVKD, per germline. The CDR3 covers 16 residues. The CDR3 loop reads CATSDGRRKHTDTQYF. The CDR3 nucleotides read TGTGCCACCAGTGATGGGAGACGAAAACACACAGATACGCAGTATTTT.

The V call is TRBV6-1, the J call TRBJ1-6, with D possibly TRBD1 on 5 matching bases. This CDR3 comprises 14 residues. Trimming removed 2 bases from V and 7 bases from J, with 9 bases in between. The V gene's germline CDR1 is MNHNS and CDR2 SASEGT. CDR3 residues: CASSELRENSPLHF. As DNA, the CDR3 is TGTGCCAGCAGTGAACTCAGGGAAAATTCACCCCTCCACTTT.

The chain joins TRBV7-9 to TRBJ1-2; no reliable D call. Trimming pared 5 bases from V and 2 bases from J, leaving 15 bases between. The CDR3 covers 15 residues. The germline CDR1 and CDR2 sequences are SEHNR and FQNEAQ (reference sequence). The CDR3 spells CASSPRTGLNYGYTF. The CDR3 DNA reads as TGTGCCAGCAGCCCGCGGACCGGGCTCAACTATGGCTACACCTTC.

This chain joins TRBV27 and TRBJ2-3, with 12 bases aligning to TRBD2. The junction had 6 bases not matched to a gene; V was cut back by 7 bases and J by 4 bases. This CDR3 is built from 15 residues. Germline assignment: CDR1 MNHEY and CDR2 SMNVEV (reference sequence). CDR3 sequence: CASIRLAGVPDTQYF. The CDR3 DNA reads TGTGCCAGCATCCGACTAGCGGGAGTCCCAGATACGCAGTATTTT.

The rearrangement links TRBV11-2 to TRBJ2-3; D is undetermined. Deletions cut 5 bases from V and 4 bases from J, with 4 bases between. CDR1 is SGHAT, CDR2 FQNNGV, per germline. CDR3 length equals 11 residues. The CDR3 reads CASSLSDTQYF. The CDR3 DNA is TGTGCCAGCAGCCTATCAGATACGCAGTATTTT.

The V call is TRBV19, the J call TRBJ2-3; D gene uncertain. The V end lost 1 base, the J end lost 1 base, and 9 bases lay between the germline ends. The V gene's germline CDR1 is LNHDA and CDR2 SQIVND (reference sequence). The length of the CDR3 is 15 residues. The CDR3 region is CASSIGQIGTDTQYF. In nucleotides, the CDR3 is TGTGCCAGTAGTATAGGACAAATCGGCACAGATACGCAGTATTTT.